This TCR beta chain was documented in a study of blood T cells in healthy people across ages. The draw of peripheral blood yielded approximately 10 milliliters from each donor. Together with a sample-barcoded 5' primer, a J-beta primer mix was included in a second PCR lasting roughly 6 to 12 cycles. Each cDNA molecule carried a tag from a template-switch adaptor that contained 12 random nucleotides. All samples gave at least 2.5 million CDR3-containing paired-end reads. TCRdb independently ran MiXCR on the 5' RACE reads; one entry per CDR3 protein. The sample holds 550,000 to 700,000 distinct CDR3 sequences, 27% seen once. A few counts support this clonotype. The germline V gene encodes CDR1 LGHNA and CDR2 YSLEER. The CDR3 totals 16 residues. V lost 0 bases and J lost 3, with 11 bases in between.

The TCR originated in a woman in her 70s in good health. V is TRBV4-3 and J is TRBJ2-2; no clear D. Sequencing was done on a sample of blood. The CDR3 sequence: CASSQDLTRYTGELFF. The CDR3 coding sequence is TGCGCCAGCAGCCAAGATCTGACCAGATACACCGGGGAGCTGTTTTTT.